Sequencing of this T cell receptor beta chain was carried out in a study of CD8 T cells in Susac syndrome. General observations from the study: As the study acknowledged, the number of individuals who were part of its TCR sequencing and HLA analysis was relatively small.

Remarks on this clonotype: Its antigen is not identified.

Trimming took 2 bases from V and 1 from J; bases not matched to a gene: 14. Per the germline V gene, CDR1 is KGHDR and CDR2 is SFDVKD. The CDR3 runs to 19 residues. Random hexamers were used to reverse transcribe 0.5 to 1 ug of RNA. TCRdb reprocessed the immunoSEQ multiplex PCR reads via MiXCR and lists one record per CDR3 protein. This sample carries some 300,000 distinct CDR3 sequences, 85% of them seen once, and the ten largest clones take 0.2% to 0.25%. TCR beta sequences were obtained from blood CD8+ and CD4+ T cells. Relapsing-remitting disease, either stable or active, was present in the multiple sclerosis controls, who were treatment-naive patients.

Sequencing input: CD8+ T cells from PBMCs. V gene TRBV24-1 combines with J gene TRBJ2-5, with TRBD2 matching 8 bases. The TCR originated in a human donor with multiple sclerosis. The CDR3 spells CATSDSVGGAGVLQETQYF. The CDR3 DNA is TGTGCCACCAGTGATTCGGTTGGGGGAGCGGGAGTACTCCAAGAGACCCAGTACTTC.